The 13 T cell receptor beta chains reported below all come from one sample, sequenced in a study of cytomegalovirus exposure and HLA in healthy donors. The PCR contained 60 Vbeta and 13 Jbeta primers. Data came from immunoSEQ multiplex PCR; TCRdb stores just in-frame clones and leaves some out. The repertoire includes around 150,000 clones, over 75% of them detected once, and approximately 0.66% sits in the top ten. The sample was PBMCs. These receptor sequences come from a male donor in good health and CMV-seronegative.

The V and J genes are TRBV10-3 and TRBJ2-5, with 11 bases matching TRBD2. With V trimmed by 6 bases and J by 2 bases, 5 bases remained unmatched. There are 15 residues in the CDR3. CDR1 is ENHRY and CDR2 is SYGVKD in the germline V gene. CDR3 coding DNA: TGTGCCATCAGGGATAGCGGGGGGGATCAAGAGACCCAGTACTTC. Translation gives CAIRDSGGDQETQYF.

This chain joins TRBV19 and TRBJ1-2, with TRBD1 as a possible D gene (6 bases). The germline V gene encodes CDR1 LNHDA and CDR2 SQIVND (reference sequence). Between the trimmed V and J ends, which lost 10 bases and 2 bases, there was a span of 14 bases. The CDR3 is 13 amino acids. CDR3 loop: CATALDRNYGYTF. The CDR3 coding sequence is TGTGCCACCGCCCTAGACAGGAACTATGGCTACACCTTC. The full variable domain, its missing parts supplied by reference TRBV19 and TRBJ1-2, is DGGITQSPKYLFRKEGQNVTLSCEQNLNHDAMYWYRQDPGQGLRLIYYSQIVNDFQKGDIAEGYSVSREKKESFPLTVTSAQKNPTAFYLCATALDRNYGYTFGSGTRLTVV.

This clone was recorded once. This sequence joins TRBV6-5 and TRBJ2-3, with TRBD2 identical over 14 bases. V was pared by 11 bases and J by 7 bases, with 5 bases of the junction left unmatched. Germline CDR1 MNHEY, CDR2 SVGAGI. This CDR3 region has 13 residues. CDR3 residues: CAATSGGANTQYF. The DNA for the CDR3 is TGTGCCGCGACTAGCGGGGGGGCCAATACGCAGTATTTT.

The V call is TRBV11-2, the J call TRBJ2-4; D is undetermined. The CDR3 spans 16 residues. Per the germline V gene, CDR1 is SGHAT and CDR2 is FQNNGV. V lost 3 bases, J lost 0 bases, and 12 bases lay in between. CDR3 sequence (DNA): TGTGCCAGCAGCTTTGGTAGATTTCTAGCCAAAAACATTCAGTACTTC. Its translation: CASSFGRFLAKNIQYF.

The chain recombines TRBV2 with TRBJ2-2; 15 positions agree with TRBD2. Losses at the gene ends were 5 bases for V and 5 bases for J; bases not matched to a gene: 3. The CDR3 contains 16 residues. In germline, CDR1 is SNHLY, CDR2 FYNNEI. CDR3 loop: CASSRTSGRGTGELFF. Here the CDR3 DNA reads TGTGCCAGCAGTCGGACTAGCGGGAGGGGAACCGGGGAGCTGTTTTTT.

V is TRBV4-1 and J is TRBJ1-1, with 11 nucleotides matching TRBD1. Germline loops: CDR1 MGHRA, CDR2 YSYEKL. This CDR3 contains 15 residues. V lost 4 bases and J lost 1; bases outside the gene matches: 2. CDR3 nucleotides: TGCGCCAGCAGCCGCGGACAGGGGGCGAACACTGAAGCTTTCTTT. This gives the protein CASSRGQGANTEAFF.

The chain uses TRBV6-5 and TRBJ1-6, with D perhaps TRBD1 (6 bases). The CDR3 totals 14 residues. V lost 5 bases to trimming and J lost 7 bases, with 12 bases between them. Germline CDR1 reads MNHEY; CDR2 reads SVGAGI. This chain's CDR3 is CASSEPGENSPLHF. CDR3 nucleotide sequence: TGTGCCAGCAGTGAACCAGGGGAGAATTCACCCCTCCACTTT.

Regarding this clone: A junction boundary mismatches the germline segment, possibly from a read error. The V call is TRBV7-9, the J call TRBJ2-7; 13 bases are shared with TRBD2. The CDR3 totals 16 residues. CDR1 and CDR2 (germline): SEHNR, FQNEAQ (reference sequence). CDR3 sequence (DNA): TGTTCCAGCAGCTACAGGACTAGCGGGAGCTGGGACGAGCAGTACTTC. This sequence encodes CSSSYRTSGSWDEQYF.

The chain recombines TRBV10-3 with TRBJ2-5; TRBD1 matches 8 bases. V shed 5 bases and J 0 bases; nucleotides not matched to a gene: 5. The CDR3 extends over 15 amino acids. CDR1 and CDR2 (germline): ENHRY, SYGVKD. CDR3 protein: CAISLTQGDQETQYF. CDR3 bases: TGTGCCATCAGTCTAACACAGGGGGACCAAGAGACCCAGTACTTC.

The chain links TRBV5-3 to TRBJ1-2; D is unclear. TRBV5-3 is an ORF; its function is uncertain. The CDR3 is 15 residues long. Trimming cost V 0 bases and J 3 bases, with 12 bases left between them. The CDR3 sequence: CARSLGGRRHYGYTF. In nucleotides, the CDR3 is TGTGCCAGAAGCTTGGGAGGGCGCAGGCACTATGGCTACACCTTC.

The chain employs TRBV18 and TRBJ2-7; 8 nucleotides line up with TRBD2. Trimming took 3 bases from V and 2 from J; bases not matched to a gene: 6. Germline CDR1 KGHSH, CDR2 LQKENI. CDR3 size: 15 residues. Written as DNA, the CDR3 is TGTGCCAGCTCACCGGGGCGGGGGGCCCCCTACGAGCAGTACTTC. It is translated as CASSPGRGAPYEQYF.

This chain links TRBV9 with TRBJ1-3, with 7 bases aligning to TRBD1. The V and J ends lost 1 base and 2 bases, in that order; junction bases with no gene match: 15. The germline CDR1 and CDR2 sequences are SGDLS and YYNGEE. The CDR3 runs 19 residues. CDR3 sequence reads: CASSVSAHRDRKTGNTIYF. In nucleotides, the CDR3 is TGTGCCAGCAGCGTATCGGCCCACCGGGACAGAAAGACTGGAAACACCATATATTTT.

The chain couples TRBV7-2 to TRBJ2-1, with D perhaps matching TRBD2 (10 bases). Germline V gene sequence: CDR1 SGHTA, CDR2 FQGNSA. V was trimmed by 1 base and J by 13 bases, leaving 26 bases between them. This CDR3 contains 17 residues. CDR3 loop: CASSLEGQGKLAGLQFF. The CDR3 DNA is TGTGCCAGCAGCTTAGAGGGACAGGGTAAACTAGCGGGGCTACAGTTCTTC.